The table lists the clone carrying this T cell receptor beta chain with a few counts. What it recognizes is unknown. This CDR3 spans 18 amino acids. CDR1 and CDR2 from the germline V gene are DFQATT and SNEGSKA (reference sequence). V lost 6 bases to trimming and J lost 7 bases, with 33 bases between them. The entry originates in a study of T-cell memory formation after mild COVID-19. Regarding the study as a whole: Pre-infection memory already had some responding clones, implying cross-reactive memory joined.

One entry per CDR3 protein, called by TCRdb with MiXCR from the 5' RACE reads. Of 380,000 or so distinct CDR3 sequences listed, roughly an eighth are singletons. The material sequenced was PBMCs or a T cell subset sorted from them (not recorded which). The source of this sequence is a man younger than 35 who had mild COVID-19 (a few samples of this study predate the infection). Cell type and time point are not known. The J gene is TRBJ2-5, the V gene TRBV20-1; TRBD2 is a possible D gene (6 bases). The CDR3 DNA reads TGCAGTGCCCGCTCAAGGCCCCAGGAGGAGGGATGGGGTGGGACCCAGTACTTC. Protein sequence: CSARSRPQEEGWGGTQYF.